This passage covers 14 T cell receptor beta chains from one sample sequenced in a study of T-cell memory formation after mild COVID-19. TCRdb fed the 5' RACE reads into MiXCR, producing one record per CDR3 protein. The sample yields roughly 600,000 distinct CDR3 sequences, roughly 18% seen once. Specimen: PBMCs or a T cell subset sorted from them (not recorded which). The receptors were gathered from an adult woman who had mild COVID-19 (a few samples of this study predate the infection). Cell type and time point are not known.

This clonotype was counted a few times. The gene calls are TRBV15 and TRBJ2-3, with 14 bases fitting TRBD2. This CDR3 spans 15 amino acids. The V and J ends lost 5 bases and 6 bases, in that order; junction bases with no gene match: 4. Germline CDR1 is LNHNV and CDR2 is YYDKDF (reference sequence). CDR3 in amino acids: CATSVTSGRADTQYF. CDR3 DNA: TGTGCCACCAGCGTGACTAGCGGGAGGGCGGATACGCAGTATTTT.

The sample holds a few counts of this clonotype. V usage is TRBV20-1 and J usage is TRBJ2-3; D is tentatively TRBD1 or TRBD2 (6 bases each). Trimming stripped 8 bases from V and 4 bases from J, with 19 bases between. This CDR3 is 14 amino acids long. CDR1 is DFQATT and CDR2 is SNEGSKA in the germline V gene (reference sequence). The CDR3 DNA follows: TGCAGTTATACGGGGGACATGGTCGCAGATACGCAGTATTTT. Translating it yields CSYTGDMVADTQYF.

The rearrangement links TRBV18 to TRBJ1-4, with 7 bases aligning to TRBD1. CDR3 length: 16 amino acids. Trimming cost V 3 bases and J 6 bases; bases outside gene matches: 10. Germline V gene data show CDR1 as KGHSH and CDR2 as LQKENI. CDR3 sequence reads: CASSPRTDRDYEKLFF. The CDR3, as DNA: TGTGCCAGCTCACCCCGGACCGACAGGGATTATGAAAAACTGTTTTTT.

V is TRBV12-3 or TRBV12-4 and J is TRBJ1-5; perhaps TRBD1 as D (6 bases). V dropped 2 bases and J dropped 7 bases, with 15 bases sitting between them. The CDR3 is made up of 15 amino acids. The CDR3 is CASSLPGGLGQPQHF. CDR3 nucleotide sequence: TGTGCCAGCAGTTTACCGGGGGGCCTCGGGCAGCCCCAGCATTTT.

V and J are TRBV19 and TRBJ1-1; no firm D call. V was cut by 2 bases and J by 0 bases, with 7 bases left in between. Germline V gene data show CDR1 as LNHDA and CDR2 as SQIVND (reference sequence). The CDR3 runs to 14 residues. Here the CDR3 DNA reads TGTGCCAGTAGTATAAGGCGGGTGAACACTGAAGCTTTCTTT. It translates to CASSIRRVNTEAFF.

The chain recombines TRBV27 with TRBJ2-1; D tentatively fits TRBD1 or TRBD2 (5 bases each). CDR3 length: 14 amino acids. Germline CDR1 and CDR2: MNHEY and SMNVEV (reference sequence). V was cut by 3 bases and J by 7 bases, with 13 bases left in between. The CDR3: CASSFYRDANEQFF. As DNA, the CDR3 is TGTGCCAGCAGTTTTTACCGGGACGCGAATGAGCAGTTCTTC.

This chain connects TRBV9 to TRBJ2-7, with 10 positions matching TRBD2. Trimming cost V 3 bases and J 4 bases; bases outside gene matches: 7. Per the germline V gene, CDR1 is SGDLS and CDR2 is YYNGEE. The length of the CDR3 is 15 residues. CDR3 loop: CASSEASGREYEQYF. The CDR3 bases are TGTGCCAGCAGCGAGGCCAGCGGGAGGGAGTACGAGCAGTACTTC.

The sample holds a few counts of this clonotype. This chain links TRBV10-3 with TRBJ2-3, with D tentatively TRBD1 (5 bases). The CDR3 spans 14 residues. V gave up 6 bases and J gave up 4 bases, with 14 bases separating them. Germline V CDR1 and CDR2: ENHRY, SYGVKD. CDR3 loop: CAIRSAGISDTQYF. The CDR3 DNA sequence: TGTGCCATCAGGTCGGCAGGGATTTCAGATACGCAGTATTTT.

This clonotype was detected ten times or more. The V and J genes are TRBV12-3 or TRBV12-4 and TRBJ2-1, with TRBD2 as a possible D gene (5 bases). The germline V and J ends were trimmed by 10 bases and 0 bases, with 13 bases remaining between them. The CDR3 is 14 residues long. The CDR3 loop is CAITSRGSYNEQFF. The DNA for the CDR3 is TGTGCCATCACATCTCGGGGCTCCTACAATGAGCAGTTCTTC.

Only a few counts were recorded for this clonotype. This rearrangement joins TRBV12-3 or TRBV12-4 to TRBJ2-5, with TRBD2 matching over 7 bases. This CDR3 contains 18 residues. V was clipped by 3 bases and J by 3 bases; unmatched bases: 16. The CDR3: CASSLGPTSWEWKETQYF. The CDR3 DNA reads TGTGCCAGCAGTTTGGGCCCGACTAGCTGGGAGTGGAAAGAGACCCAGTACTTC.

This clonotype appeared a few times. CDR3 DNA sequence: TGTGCCAGCAGCCTAACTAGCGGGAGCATCGATACGCAGTATTTT. It translates to CASSLTSGSIDTQYF. This sequence joins TRBV25-1 and TRBJ2-3; 11 bases are shared with TRBD2. J was trimmed by 6 bases and V by 6 bases; bases with no gene match: 8. Germline V gene data show CDR1 as MGHDK and CDR2 as SYGVNS. The CDR3 totals 15 residues.

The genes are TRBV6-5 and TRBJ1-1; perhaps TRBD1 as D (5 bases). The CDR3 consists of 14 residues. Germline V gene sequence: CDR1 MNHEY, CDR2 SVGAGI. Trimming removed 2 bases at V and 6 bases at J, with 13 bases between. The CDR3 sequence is CASSYRGQVAEAFF. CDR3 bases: TGTGCCAGCAGTTACCGGGGCCAAGTAGCTGAAGCTTTCTTT.

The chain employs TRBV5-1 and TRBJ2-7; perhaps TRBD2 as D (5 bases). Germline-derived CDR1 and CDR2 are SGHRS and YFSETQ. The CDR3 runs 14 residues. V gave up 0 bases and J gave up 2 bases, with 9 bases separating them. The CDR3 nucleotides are TGCGCCAGCAGCTTGGGACTAATCACCTACGAGCAGTACTTC. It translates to CASSLGLITYEQYF.

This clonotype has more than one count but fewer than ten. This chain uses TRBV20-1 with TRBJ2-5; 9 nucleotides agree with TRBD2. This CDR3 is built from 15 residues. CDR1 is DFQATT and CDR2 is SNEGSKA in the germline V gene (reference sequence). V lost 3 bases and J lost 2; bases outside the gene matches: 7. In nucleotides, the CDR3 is TGCAGTGCTAGGGGAGCTAGCGGGGCGCAAGAGACCCAGTACTTC. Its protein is CSARGASGAQETQYF.